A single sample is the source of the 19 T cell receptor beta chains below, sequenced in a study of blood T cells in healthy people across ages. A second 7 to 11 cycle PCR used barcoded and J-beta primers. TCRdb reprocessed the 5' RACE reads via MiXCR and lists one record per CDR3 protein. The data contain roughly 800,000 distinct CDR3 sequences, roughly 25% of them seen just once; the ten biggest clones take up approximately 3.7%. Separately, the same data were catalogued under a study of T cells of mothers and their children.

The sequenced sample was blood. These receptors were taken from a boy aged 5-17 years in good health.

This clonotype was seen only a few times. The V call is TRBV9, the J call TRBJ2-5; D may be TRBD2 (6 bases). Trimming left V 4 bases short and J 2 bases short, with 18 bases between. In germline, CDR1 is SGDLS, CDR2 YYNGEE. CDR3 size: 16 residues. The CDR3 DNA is TGTGCCAGCAGCCCCGAACGGGCGGGGCTTCAAGAGACCCAGTACTTC. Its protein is CASSPERAGLQETQYF.

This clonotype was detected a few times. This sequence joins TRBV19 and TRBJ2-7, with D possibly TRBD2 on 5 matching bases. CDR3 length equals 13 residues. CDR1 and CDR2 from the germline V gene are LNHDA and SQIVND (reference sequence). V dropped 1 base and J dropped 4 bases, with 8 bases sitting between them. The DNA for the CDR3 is TGTGCCAGTAGTATAGTTGGAGGTTACGAGCAGTACTTC. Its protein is CASSIVGGYEQYF.

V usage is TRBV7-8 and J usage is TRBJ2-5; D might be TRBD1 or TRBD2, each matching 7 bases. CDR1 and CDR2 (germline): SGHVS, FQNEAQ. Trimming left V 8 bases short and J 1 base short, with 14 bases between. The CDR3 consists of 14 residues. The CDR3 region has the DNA TGTGCCAGCGGGGAGGGACAGATCCAAGAGACCCAGTACTTC. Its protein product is CASGEGQIQETQYF.

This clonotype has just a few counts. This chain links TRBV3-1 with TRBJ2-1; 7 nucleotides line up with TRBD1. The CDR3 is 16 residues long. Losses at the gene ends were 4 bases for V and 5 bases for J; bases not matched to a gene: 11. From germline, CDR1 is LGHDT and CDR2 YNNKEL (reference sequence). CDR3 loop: CASSPQSRQGNNEQFF. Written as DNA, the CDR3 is TGTGCCAGCAGCCCACAGTCGAGACAGGGCAACAATGAGCAGTTCTTC.

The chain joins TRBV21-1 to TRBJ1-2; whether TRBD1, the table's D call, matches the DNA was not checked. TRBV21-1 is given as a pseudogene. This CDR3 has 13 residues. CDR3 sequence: CASSYWGPAGYTF. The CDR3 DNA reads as TGTGCCAGCAGCTACTGGGGTCCCGCTGGCTACACCTTC.

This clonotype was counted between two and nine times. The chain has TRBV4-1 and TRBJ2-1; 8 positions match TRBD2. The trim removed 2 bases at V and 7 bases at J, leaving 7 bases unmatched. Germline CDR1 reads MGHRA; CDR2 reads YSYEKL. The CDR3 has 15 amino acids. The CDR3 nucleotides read TGCGCCAGCAGCCAAACCGGGACTAGTAGGAATGAGCAGTTCTTC. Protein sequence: CASSQTGTSRNEQFF.

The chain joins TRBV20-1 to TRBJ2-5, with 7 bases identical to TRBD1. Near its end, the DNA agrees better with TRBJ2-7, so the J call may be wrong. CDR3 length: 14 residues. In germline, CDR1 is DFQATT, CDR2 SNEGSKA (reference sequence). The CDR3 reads CSASGQYYSYEQYF. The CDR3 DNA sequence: TGCAGTGCTTCGGGACAGTACTACTCCTACGAGCAGTACTTC.

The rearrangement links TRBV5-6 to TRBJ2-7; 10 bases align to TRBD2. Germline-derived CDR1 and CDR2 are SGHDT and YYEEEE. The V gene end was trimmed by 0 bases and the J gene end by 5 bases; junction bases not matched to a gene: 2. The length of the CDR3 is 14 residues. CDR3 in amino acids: CASSLGLAGHEQYF. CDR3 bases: TGTGCCAGCAGCTTGGGACTAGCGGGCCACGAGCAGTACTTC.

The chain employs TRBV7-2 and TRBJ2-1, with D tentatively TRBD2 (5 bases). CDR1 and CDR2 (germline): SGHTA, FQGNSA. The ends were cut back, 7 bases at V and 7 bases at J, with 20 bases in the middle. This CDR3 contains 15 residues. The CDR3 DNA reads TGTGCCAGCACAAGTGGGTGGGAGAAAATTAATGAGCAGTTCTTC. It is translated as CASTSGWEKINEQFF.

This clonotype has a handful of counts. CDR3 protein: CASSLEGGSWETQYF. The DNA for the CDR3 is TGCGCCAGCAGCCTGGAAGGGGGAAGCTGGGAGACCCAGTACTTC. The chain recombines TRBV5-1 with TRBJ2-5; D perhaps matches TRBD1 (6 bases). Per the germline V gene, CDR1 is SGHRS and CDR2 is YFSETQ. V was cut by 4 bases and J by 5 bases, with 18 bases left in between. This CDR3 region has 15 residues.

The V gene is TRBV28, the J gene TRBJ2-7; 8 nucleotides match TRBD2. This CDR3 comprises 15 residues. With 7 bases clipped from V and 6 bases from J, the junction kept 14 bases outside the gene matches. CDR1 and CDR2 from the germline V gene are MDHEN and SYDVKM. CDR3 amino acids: CASIGGLAGRGEQYF. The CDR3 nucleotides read TGTGCCAGCATAGGCGGTCTAGCGGGCCGTGGCGAGCAGTACTTC.

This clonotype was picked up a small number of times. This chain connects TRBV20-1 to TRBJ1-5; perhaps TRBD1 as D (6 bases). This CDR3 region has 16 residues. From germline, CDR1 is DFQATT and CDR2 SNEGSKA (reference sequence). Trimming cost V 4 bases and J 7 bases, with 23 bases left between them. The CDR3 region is CSATRDGGEFGQPQHF. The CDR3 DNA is TGCAGTGCTACACGGGATGGGGGCGAGTTTGGACAGCCCCAGCATTTT.

The CDR3 loop is CASSYLSGLAADTQYF. The CDR3, as DNA: TGTGCCAGCAGTTACTTGTCGGGACTAGCGGCAGATACGCAGTATTTT. This chain uses TRBV6-5 with TRBJ2-3, with 11 bases fitting TRBD2. V was clipped by 1 base and J by 4 bases; unmatched bases: 4. Germline CDR1 is MNHEY and CDR2 is SVGAGI. This CDR3 is 16 amino acids long.

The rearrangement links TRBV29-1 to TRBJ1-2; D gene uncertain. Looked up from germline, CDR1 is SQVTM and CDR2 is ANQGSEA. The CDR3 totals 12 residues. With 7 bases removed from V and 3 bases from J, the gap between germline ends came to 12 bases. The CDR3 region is CSALDLDYGYTF. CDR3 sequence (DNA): TGCAGCGCCTTGGACCTGGACTATGGCTACACCTTC.

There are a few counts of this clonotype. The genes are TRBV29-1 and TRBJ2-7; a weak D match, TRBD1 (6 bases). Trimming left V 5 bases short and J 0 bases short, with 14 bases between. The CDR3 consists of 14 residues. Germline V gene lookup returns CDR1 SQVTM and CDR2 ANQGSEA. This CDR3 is CSVWTEWGSYEQYF. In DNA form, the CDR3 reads TGCAGCGTTTGGACAGAGTGGGGCTCCTACGAGCAGTACTTC.

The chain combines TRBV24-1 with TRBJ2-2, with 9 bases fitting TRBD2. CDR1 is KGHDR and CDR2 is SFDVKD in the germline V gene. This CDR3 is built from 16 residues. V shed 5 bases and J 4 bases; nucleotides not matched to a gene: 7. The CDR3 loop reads CATSVGSGRGTGELFF. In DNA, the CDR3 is TGTGCCACCAGTGTGGGTAGCGGGAGAGGCACCGGGGAGCTGTTTTTT.

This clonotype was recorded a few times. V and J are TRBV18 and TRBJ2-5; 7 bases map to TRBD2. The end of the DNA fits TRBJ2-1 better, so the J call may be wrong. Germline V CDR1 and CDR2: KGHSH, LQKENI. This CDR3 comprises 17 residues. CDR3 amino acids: CASSPRGSAGNNNEQFF. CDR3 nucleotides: TGTGCCAGCTCACCACGCGGGAGCGCCGGTAATAACAATGAGCAGTTCTTC.

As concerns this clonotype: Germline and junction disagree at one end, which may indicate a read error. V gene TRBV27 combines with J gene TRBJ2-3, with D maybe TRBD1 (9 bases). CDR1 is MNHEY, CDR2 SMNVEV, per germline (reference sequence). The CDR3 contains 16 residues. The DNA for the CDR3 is TGTACCAGCAGTCGCGGGGGGACAGGGTTGCCAGATACGCAGTATTTT. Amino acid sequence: CTSSRGGTGLPDTQYF.

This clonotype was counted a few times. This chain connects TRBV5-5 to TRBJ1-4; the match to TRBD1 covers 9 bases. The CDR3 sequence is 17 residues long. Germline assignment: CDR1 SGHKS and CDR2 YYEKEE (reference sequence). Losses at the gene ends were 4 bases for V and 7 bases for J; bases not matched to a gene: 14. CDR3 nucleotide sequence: TGTGCCAGCAGCCATACTGCCGGGACAGGGCCGAGTGAAAAACTGTTTTTT. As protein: CASSHTAGTGPSEKLFF.